The 10 T cell receptor beta chains below all came from one sample that was sequenced in a study of T-cell memory formation after mild COVID-19. TCRdb analysed the 5' RACE reads with MiXCR anew, one entry per CDR3 protein. The table has around 200,000 distinct CDR3 sequences, roughly 18% seen once; the top ten hold roughly 3.7%. The material sequenced was PBMCs or a T cell subset sorted from them (not recorded which). The receptors derive from a man aged 18 to 30 who had mild COVID-19 (a few samples of this study predate the infection). Cell type and time point are not known.

This clonotype was detected ten times or more. This sequence joins TRBV2 and TRBJ1-5; 8 bases are a match to TRBD1. CDR1 is SNHLY and CDR2 is FYNNEI in the germline V gene. This CDR3 has 15 residues. V shed 2 bases and J 11 bases; nucleotides not matched to a gene: 11. The CDR3 nucleotides are TGTGCCAGCAGTGAATGGGAGACAGGGGCCTCTACCCAGCATTTT. Encoded protein: CASSEWETGASTQHF.

This clonotype was seen many times. As DNA, the CDR3 is TGTGCCAGCAGCCTGGACAGAAACATTCAGTACTTC. Translating it yields CASSLDRNIQYF. This rearrangement joins TRBV4-2 to TRBJ2-4; possibly TRBD1 for D (6 bases). The CDR3 contains 12 residues. Germline V gene sequence: CDR1 LGHNA, CDR2 YNFKEQ. Trimming cost V 4 bases and J 6 bases, with 7 bases left between them.

The chain employs TRBV20-1 and TRBJ1-2, with D possibly TRBD1 on 5 matching bases. The length of the CDR3 is 12 residues. Germline V gene lookup returns CDR1 DFQATT and CDR2 SNEGSKA (reference sequence). The V end was cut by 3 bases, the J end by 1 base, with 6 bases between. DNA of the CDR3: TGCAGTGCTAGGGACAATAACTATGGCTACACCTTC. Its protein is CSARDNNYGYTF.

This clonotype was observed a handful of times. The rearrangement joins TRBV20-1 to TRBJ2-7; D is possibly TRBD2 (6 bases). The germline V gene has CDR1 DFQATT and CDR2 SNEGSKA (reference sequence). V lost 5 bases and J lost 0, with 14 bases in between. The CDR3 runs 14 residues. Here the CDR3 reads CSALYGGSSYEQYF. CDR3 DNA: TGCAGTGCTCTATACGGGGGTTCCTCCTACGAGCAGTACTTC.

The DNA of the CDR3 is TGCGCCAGCAGCCAAGGACACGCGAGCTCCTACGAGCAGTACTTC. It is translated as CASSQGHASSYEQYF. The chain has TRBV4-1 and TRBJ2-7, with unresolved D. The CDR3 contains 15 residues. Germline assignment: CDR1 MGHRA and CDR2 YSYEKL. V lost 1 base and J lost 0, with 10 bases in between.

In this sample, this clonotype turned up a few times. The gene calls are TRBV20-1 and TRBJ2-7, with 8 bases lining up with TRBD1. With 5 bases clipped from V and 4 bases from J, the junction kept 13 bases outside the gene matches. Germline V gene data show CDR1 as DFQATT and CDR2 as SNEGSKA (reference sequence). The CDR3 loop spans 15 amino acids. The CDR3 region has the DNA TGCAGTGCTCCCTTCGACAGGGGTGGAAGATACGAGCAGTACTTC. Translation gives CSAPFDRGGRYEQYF.

This clonotype turned up a few times. The rearrangement uses TRBV6-2 or TRBV6-3 and TRBJ2-4, with 7 nucleotides matching TRBD1. Trimming removed 11 bases from V and 9 bases from J; junction bases left unmatched: 19. This CDR3 comprises 15 residues. CDR1 and CDR2 from the germline V gene are MNHEY and SVGEGT. CDR3 loop: CAASERQGVVGIQYF. Here the CDR3 DNA reads TGTGCCGCGTCTGAACGGCAGGGGGTCGTCGGCATTCAGTACTTC.

V usage is TRBV27 and J usage is TRBJ1-6; the D is unclear. The germline V gene has CDR1 MNHEY and CDR2 SMNVEV (reference sequence). The germline V and J ends were trimmed by 9 bases and 6 bases, with 12 bases remaining between them. The CDR3 totals 13 residues. This CDR3 is CASTTAVNSPLHF. Here the CDR3 DNA reads TGTGCCAGTACGACGGCAGTTAATTCACCCCTCCACTTT.

At least ten counts were recorded for this clonotype. V is TRBV5-1 and J is TRBJ1-1; D is ambiguous. V lost 2 bases, J lost 3 bases, and 8 bases lay in between. Germline values: CDR1 SGHRS, CDR2 YFSETQ. This CDR3 comprises 13 residues. The CDR3 DNA reads TGCGCCAGCAGCTTCGGTGGATACACTGAAGCTTTCTTT. Its translation is CASSFGGYTEAFF.

V gene TRBV20-1 combines with J gene TRBJ2-3; D is unclear. V shed 4 bases and J shed 6 bases, with 8 bases lying between them. Per germline, CDR1 DFQATT and CDR2 SNEGSKA (reference sequence). CDR3 length equals 11 residues. CDR3 in DNA: TGCAGTGCTAACGTACGGGATACGCAGTATTTT. Protein sequence: CSANVRDTQYF.